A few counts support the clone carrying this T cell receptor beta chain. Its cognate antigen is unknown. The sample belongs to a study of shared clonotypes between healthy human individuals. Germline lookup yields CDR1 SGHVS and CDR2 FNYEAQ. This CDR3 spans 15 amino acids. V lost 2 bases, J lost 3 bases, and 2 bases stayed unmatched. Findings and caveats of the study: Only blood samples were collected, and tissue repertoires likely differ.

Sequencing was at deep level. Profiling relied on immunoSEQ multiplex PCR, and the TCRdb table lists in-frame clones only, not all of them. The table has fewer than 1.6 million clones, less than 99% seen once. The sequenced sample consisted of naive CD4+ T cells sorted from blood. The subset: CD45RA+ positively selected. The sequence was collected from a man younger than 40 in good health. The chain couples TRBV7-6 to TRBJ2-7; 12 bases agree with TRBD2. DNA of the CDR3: TGTGCCAGCAGCTTATCGACTAGCGGGAGCTACGAGCAGTACTTC. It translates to CASSLSTSGSYEQYF.